These 6 T cell receptor beta chains came from one sample sequenced in a study of blood T cell repertoires in COVID-19 (dated by TCRdb to the early 2020s). Libraries were constructed by the immunoSEQ multiplex PCR assay. This immuneACCESS table, as held by TCRdb, lists in-frame sequences with V and J called but not all clones. Of the missing ones, under half trace to an unresolved V gene in checked studies; the others have no known cause. This sample is represented by over 100,000 clones; about 91% of them were singletons. 10% to 13% of the sample comes from the top ten. Specimen: peripheral blood. These receptors all stem from a man aged 50-60 years with acute or convalescent COVID-19.

This clone has a handful of counts. The chain joins TRBV7-8 to TRBJ1-5; TRBD1 matches at 7 bases. Germline CDR1 and CDR2: SGHVS and FQNEAQ. V shed 3 bases, J shed 1 base, and the junction held 0 bases outside the gene matches. This CDR3 region has 14 residues. In DNA form, the CDR3 reads TGTGCCAGCAGCTTGGACAGGAGCAATCAGCCCCAGCATTTT. This translates into CASSLDRSNQPQHF. Using reference TRBV7-8 and TRBJ1-5 for the parts outside the CDR3, the full variable domain is GAGVSQSPRYKVAKRGQDVALRCDPISGHVSLFWYQQALGQGPEFLTYFQNEAQLDKSGLPSDRFFAERPEGSVSTLKIQRTQQEDSAVYLCASSLDRSNQPQHFGDGTRLSIL.

This rearrangement joins TRBV30 to TRBJ1-2; 7 nucleotides match TRBD1. Per the germline V gene, CDR1 is GTSNPN and CDR2 is SVGIG (reference sequence). The CDR3 is 12 amino acids. Trimming at V came to 4 bases and at J to 4 bases, leaving 3 bases not matched to a gene. Here the CDR3 DNA reads TGTGCCTGGAAACGGGACAGCTATGGCTACACCTTC. It encodes CAWKRDSYGYTF.

This rearrangement joins TRBV5-1 to TRBJ2-2, with a weak D call TRBD2 (6 bases). The CDR3 totals 13 residues. The germline V gene encodes CDR1 SGHRS and CDR2 YFSETQ. Trimming removed 4 bases at V and 6 bases at J, with 10 bases between. Here the CDR3 reads CASSPREAGELFF. CDR3 nucleotides: TGCGCCAGCAGCCCCAGGGAGGCCGGGGAGCTGTTTTTT.

CDR3 sequence (DNA): TGTGCCAGCAGTCCCCCGGACAGACTCACAGATACGCAGTATTTT. Protein product: CASSPPDRLTDTQYF. The chain carries TRBV28 and TRBJ2-3; TRBD1 might be the D (6 bases). Germline V gives CDR1 MDHEN, CDR2 SYDVKM. This CDR3 spans 15 amino acids. The V end lost 5 bases, the J end lost 2 bases, and 14 bases lay between the germline ends.

V usage is TRBV27 and J usage is TRBJ2-1; 7 bases match TRBD2. The length of the CDR3 is 15 residues. V was clipped by 2 bases and J by 3 bases; unmatched bases: 4. Germline CDR1 MNHEY, CDR2 SMNVEV (reference sequence). CDR3 protein: CASSLRGGSYNEQFF. The DNA of the CDR3 is TGTGCCAGCAGTTTACGAGGCGGGAGCTACAATGAGCAGTTCTTC.

V and J are TRBV15 and TRBJ2-7; the match to TRBD1 covers 12 bases. The CDR3 extends over 15 amino acids. V shed 1 base and J 5 bases; nucleotides not matched to a gene: 3. Germline V gene lookup returns CDR1 LNHNV and CDR2 YYDKDF (reference sequence). The DNA of the CDR3 is TGTGCCACCAGCAGAGGGGGACAGGGGGCAAACGAGCAGTACTTC. This encodes CATSRGGQGANEQYF.